This T cell receptor (beta chain) was sequenced during a study of memory CD4+ T cells and cytomegalovirus serostatus (dated by TCRdb to the late 2010s). Looking at the study overall: The cohort included 35 or so healthy adults from Belgium, of whom 9 were CMV seropositive and about 25 were CMV seronegative. To replicate a published TCR-based CMV serostatus classifier, the study sequenced CD4+ memory TCRbeta repertoires from a Belgian cohort whose cytomegalovirus serostatus was known.

A FACSAria II was used to sort memory CD4+ T cells, defined as single viable CD3+CD4+CD8-CD45RO+ cells. CMV serostatus was assessed using a Roche Elecsys assay, by which serum IgG against CMV pp150, pp28, p38 and p52 was detected. After the samples were thawed, total CD4+ T cells were enriched through positive selection using CD4 magnetic microbeads. The samples came from a different study that was designed specifically to examine the CD4+ T cell memory repertoire. Peripheral blood mononuclear cells were isolated and cryopreserved according to standard operating procedures, and serum was kept at -80 degrees C. Staining used CD3-PerCP (BW264/56), CD4-APC (RPA-T4), CD45RO-PE (UCHT1) and CD8-Pacific Orange (3B5) antibodies, with Sytox blue excluding non-viable cells. What the research found in general, with its limitations: The results were read as suggesting that the CMV-associated TCR signature is, for the most part, present in the CD4+ memory repertoire. For predicting CMV serostatus, the median bootstrapped AUC was approximately 0.95 using the original framework and roughly 0.91 using a US-trained random forest. Among the roughly 160 previously reported CMV-associated TCRbeta sequences, some 62 showed up in the CD4+ memory repertoires, with each one found in between one and five individuals. Unlike the original study, which covered naive and memory CD4+ and CD8+ populations, the Belgian study sequenced only CD4+CD45RO+ memory cells. On the Belgian cohort, the classifier based on the original framework reached a median bootstrapped AUC of nearly 0.97, with a 95% CI of 0.76-1.00.

Genomic DNA was extracted from sorted cells with the Quick-DNA Microprep Kit. Amplification of TCRbeta DNA was done with the immunoSEQ hsTCRbeta kit, following the protocol from the manufacturer. TCRbeta libraries were sequenced on an Illumina MiSeq instrument. Per the original workflow: Once out-of-frame sequences had been removed, 2,200,000 or so distinct TCRbeta sequences were left, which works out to an average of approximately 63,000 per individual. Each individual was scored according to the count of roughly 160 previously reported CMV-associated TCRbeta sequences and the total productive distinct TCRbeta count. A beta-binomial model was reimplemented in Python, and scikit-learn random forests with default parameters were trained on US cohort data. Classifier performance on the Belgian cohort was reported as the median AUC with percentile confidence intervals calculated over 10,000 bootstrap iterations. In TCRdb, the immuneACCESS table is reduced to in-frame sequences with V and J assigned. These tables do not hold every clone; where another copy was compared, an unresolved V gene accounts for under half, and the others remain unexplained. V and J calls and clone size are copied from that table; D and trimming were computed from the DNA. The sample table holds approximately 88,000 clones, of which 80% were seen once. Of the sample, 3.5% to 4% is held by the ten largest clones.

Comments on this clone: Its antigen is still unknown. Base quality data are lacking; no much larger clone is found one base away.

CDR1 and CDR2, looked up from the germline V gene, are SGHTA and FQGNSA. The CDR3 runs 16 amino acids, cysteine and phenylalanine included. Kept here is only the CDR3 DNA, which spans 48 bases and is read in frame from base 1. After removal of 5 bases from V and 1 base from J, the junction retains 7 bases not matched to a gene. The chain is assembled from TRBV7-2 and TRBJ1-4; 7 bases in the junction line up with TRBD1. The receptor was isolated from an adult in good health and CMV-seropositive. Sequences were obtained from memory CD4+ T cells from blood. The CDR3: CASSDPDRETNEKLFF. The DNA sequence is as follows: TGTGCCAGCAGCGACCCAGACAGGGAAACTAATGAAAAACTGTTTTTT.